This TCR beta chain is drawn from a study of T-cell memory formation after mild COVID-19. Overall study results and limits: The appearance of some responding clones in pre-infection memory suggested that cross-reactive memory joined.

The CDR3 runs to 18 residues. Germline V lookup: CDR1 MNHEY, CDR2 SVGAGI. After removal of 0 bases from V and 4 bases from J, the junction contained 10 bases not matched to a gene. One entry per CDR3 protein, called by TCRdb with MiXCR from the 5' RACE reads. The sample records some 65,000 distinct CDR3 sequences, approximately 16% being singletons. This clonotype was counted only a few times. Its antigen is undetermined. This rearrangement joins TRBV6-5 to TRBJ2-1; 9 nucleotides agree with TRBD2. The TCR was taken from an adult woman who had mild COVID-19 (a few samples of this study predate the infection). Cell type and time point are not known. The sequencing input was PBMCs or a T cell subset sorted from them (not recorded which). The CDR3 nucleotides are TGTGCCAGCAGTTACTCGACCTCGGCGGGGGGGCGATACAATGAGCAGTTCTTC. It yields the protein CASSYSTSAGGRYNEQFF.